This T cell receptor beta chain was retrieved from a study of T-cell memory formation after mild COVID-19. Study-level points and caveats: The authors did not confirm SARS-CoV-2 specificity of second-wave clones peaking day 37. Among contracting clones, CD4+ were mainly CM/EM and CD8+ enriched in EMRA. Clones contracting day 15 to 85 were balanced CD4/CD8; later expanders leaned CD4+.

Worth noting for this clonotype: Its antigen is unidentified.

After 5'RACE with constant-segment primers, TCR alpha and TCR beta cDNA libraries carrying sample barcodes and UMIs were obtained. TCRdb re-called the 5' RACE reads with MiXCR, one entry per CDR3 protein. The sample lists under 600,000 distinct CDR3 sequences, roughly 22% occurring once. The germline gives CDR1 SGDLS, CDR2 YYNGEE. CDR3 size: 14 residues. The trim removed 4 bases at V and 6 bases at J, leaving 6 bases unmatched. The chain couples TRBV9 to TRBJ2-7, with TRBD1 matching 11 bases. This clonotype originated in an adult woman who had mild COVID-19 (a few samples of this study predate the infection). Cell type and time point are not known. Sequencing was done on a sample of PBMCs or a T cell subset sorted from them (not recorded which). The CDR3 reads CASSPTDRGREQYF. Written as DNA, the CDR3 is TGTGCCAGCAGCCCCACGGACAGGGGGCGCGAGCAGTACTTC.